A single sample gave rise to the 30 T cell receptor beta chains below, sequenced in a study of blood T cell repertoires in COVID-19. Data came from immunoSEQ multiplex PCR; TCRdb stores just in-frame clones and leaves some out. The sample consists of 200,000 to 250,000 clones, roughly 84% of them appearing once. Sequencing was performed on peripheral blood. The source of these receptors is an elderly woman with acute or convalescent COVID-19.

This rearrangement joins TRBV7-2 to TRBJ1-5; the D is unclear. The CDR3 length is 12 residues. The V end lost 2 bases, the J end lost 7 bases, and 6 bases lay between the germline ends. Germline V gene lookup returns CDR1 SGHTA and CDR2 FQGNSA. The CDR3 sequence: CASSLSRQPQHF. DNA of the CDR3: TGTGCCAGCAGCTTATCGCGGCAGCCCCAGCATTTT.

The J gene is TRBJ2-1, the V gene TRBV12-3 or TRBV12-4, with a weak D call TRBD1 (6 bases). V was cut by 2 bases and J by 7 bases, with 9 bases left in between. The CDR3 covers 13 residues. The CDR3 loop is CASSLWQGNEQFF. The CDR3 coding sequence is TGTGCCAGCAGTTTATGGCAGGGGAATGAGCAGTTCTTC.

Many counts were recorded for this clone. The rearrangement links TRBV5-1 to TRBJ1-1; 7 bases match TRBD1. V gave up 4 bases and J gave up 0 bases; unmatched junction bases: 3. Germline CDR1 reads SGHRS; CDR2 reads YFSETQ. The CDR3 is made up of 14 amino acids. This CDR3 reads CASSRQGMNTEAFF. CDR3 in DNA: TGCGCCAGCAGCCGACAGGGAATGAACACTGAAGCTTTCTTT.

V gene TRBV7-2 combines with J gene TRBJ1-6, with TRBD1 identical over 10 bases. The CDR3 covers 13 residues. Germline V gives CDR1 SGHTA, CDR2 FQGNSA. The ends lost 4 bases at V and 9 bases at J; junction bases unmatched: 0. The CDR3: CASSWDRGSPLHF. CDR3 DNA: TGTGCCAGCAGCTGGGACAGGGGTTCACCCCTCCACTTT.

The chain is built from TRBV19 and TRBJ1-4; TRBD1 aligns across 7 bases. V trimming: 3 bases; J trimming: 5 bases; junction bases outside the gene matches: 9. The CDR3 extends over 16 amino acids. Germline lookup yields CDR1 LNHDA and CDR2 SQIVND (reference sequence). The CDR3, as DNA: TGTGCCAGTAGTATTCGCCGGGGACAGCAGAATGAAAAACTGTTTTTT. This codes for CASSIRRGQQNEKLFF. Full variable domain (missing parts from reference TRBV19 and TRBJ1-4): DGGITQSPKYLFRKEGQNVTLSCEQNLNHDAMYWYRQDPGQGLRLIYYSQIVNDFQKGDIAEGYSVSREKKESFPLTVTSAQKNPTAFYLCASSIRRGQQNEKLFFGSGTQLSVL.

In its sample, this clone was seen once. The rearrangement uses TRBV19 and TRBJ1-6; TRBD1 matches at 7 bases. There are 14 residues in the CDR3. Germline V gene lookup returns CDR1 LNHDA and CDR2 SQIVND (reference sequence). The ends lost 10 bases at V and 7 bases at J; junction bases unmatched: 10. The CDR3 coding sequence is TGTGCCACGAGATGGGACAGCCAGAATTCACCCCTCCACTTT. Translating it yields CATRWDSQNSPLHF.

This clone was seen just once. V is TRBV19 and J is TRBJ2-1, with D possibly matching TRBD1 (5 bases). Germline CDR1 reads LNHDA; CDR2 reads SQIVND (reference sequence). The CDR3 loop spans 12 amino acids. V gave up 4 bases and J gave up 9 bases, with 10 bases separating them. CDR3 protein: CASSNQGIEQFF. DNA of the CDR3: TGTGCCAGTAGTAATCAGGGCATTGAGCAGTTCTTC.

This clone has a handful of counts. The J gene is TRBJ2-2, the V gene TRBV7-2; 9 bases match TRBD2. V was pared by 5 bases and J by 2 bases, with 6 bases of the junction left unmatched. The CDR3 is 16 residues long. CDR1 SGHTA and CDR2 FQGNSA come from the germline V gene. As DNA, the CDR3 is TGTGCCAGCAGCGTGACTAGCGGAGTAAACACCGGGGAGCTGTTTTTT. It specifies CASSVTSGVNTGELFF.

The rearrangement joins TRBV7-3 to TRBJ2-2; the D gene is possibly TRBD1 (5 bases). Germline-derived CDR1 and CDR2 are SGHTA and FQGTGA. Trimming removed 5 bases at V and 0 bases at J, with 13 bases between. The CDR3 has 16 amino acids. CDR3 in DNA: TGTGCCAGCAGCCCCCGTGAAGGGGCGAACACCGGGGAGCTGTTTTTT. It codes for CASSPREGANTGELFF.

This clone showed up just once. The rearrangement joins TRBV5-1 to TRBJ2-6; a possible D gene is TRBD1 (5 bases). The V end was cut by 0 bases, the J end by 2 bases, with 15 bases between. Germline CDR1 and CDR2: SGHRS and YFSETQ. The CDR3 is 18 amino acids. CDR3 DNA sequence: TGCGCCAGCAGCTTGGAAGCAGGGCTCCTTACTGGGGCCAACGTCCTGACTTTC. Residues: CASSLEAGLLTGANVLTF.

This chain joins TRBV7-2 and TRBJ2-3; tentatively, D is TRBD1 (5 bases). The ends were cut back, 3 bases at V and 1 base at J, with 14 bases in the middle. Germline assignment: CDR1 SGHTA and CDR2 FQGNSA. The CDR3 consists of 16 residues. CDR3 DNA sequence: TGTGCCAGCAGCTTTTACAGGATCTCTGGCACAGATACGCAGTATTTT. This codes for CASSFYRISGTDTQYF. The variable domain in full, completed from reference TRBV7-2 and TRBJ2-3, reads GAGVSQSPSNKVTEKGKDVELRCDPISGHTALYWYRQSLGQGLEFLIYFQGNSAPDKSGLPSDRFSAERTGGSVSTLTIQRTQQEDSAVYLCASSFYRISGTDTQYFGPGTRLTVL.

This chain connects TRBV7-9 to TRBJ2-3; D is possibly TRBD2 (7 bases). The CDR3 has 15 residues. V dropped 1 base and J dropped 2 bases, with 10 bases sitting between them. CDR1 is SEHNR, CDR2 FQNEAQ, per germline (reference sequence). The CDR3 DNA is TGTGCCAGCAGCTTAGGGGGGGGCGTCACAGATACGCAGTATTTT. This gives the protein CASSLGGGVTDTQYF. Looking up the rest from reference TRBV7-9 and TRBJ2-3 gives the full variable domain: DTGVSQNPRHKITKRGQNVTFRCDPISEHNRLYWYRQTLGQGPEFLTYFQNEAQLEKSRLLSDRFSAERPKGSFSTLEIQRTEQGDSAMYLCASSLGGGVTDTQYFGPGTRLTVL.

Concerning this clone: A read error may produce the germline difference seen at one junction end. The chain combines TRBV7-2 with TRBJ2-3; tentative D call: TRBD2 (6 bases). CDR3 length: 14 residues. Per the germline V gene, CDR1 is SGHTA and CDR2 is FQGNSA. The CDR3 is CASSLEGSRDTQYF. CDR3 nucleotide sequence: TGTGCCAGCAGCTTGGAGGGCAGCAGAGATACGCAGTATTTT.

For the CDR3, the DNA is TGTGCCAGCAGTTACTTTCAGGATCAGCCCCAGCATTTT. Protein sequence: CASSYFQDQPQHF. V usage is TRBV6-5 and J usage is TRBJ1-5; D is unclear. The CDR3 spans 13 residues. Germline loops: CDR1 MNHEY, CDR2 SVGAGI. V lost 1 base and J 5 bases, leaving 6 bases between the germline ends.

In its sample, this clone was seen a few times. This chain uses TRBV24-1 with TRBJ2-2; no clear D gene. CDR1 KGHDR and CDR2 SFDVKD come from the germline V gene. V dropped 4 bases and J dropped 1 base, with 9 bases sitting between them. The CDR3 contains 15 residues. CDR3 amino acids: CATSEATGNTGELFF. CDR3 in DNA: TGTGCCACCAGTGAGGCGACGGGGAACACCGGGGAGCTGTTTTTT.

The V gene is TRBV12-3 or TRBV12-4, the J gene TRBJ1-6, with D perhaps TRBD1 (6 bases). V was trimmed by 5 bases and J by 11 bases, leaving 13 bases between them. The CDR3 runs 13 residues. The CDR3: CASSKQGHAPLHF. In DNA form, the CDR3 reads TGTGCCAGCAGTAAACAGGGACATGCACCCCTCCACTTT.

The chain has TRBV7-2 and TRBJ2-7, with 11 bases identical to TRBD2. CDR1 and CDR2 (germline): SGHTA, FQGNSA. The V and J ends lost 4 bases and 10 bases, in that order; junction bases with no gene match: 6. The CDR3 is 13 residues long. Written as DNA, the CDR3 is TGTGCCAGCAGCTCGACTAGCGGGGATAATCAGTACTTC. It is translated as CASSSTSGDNQYF.

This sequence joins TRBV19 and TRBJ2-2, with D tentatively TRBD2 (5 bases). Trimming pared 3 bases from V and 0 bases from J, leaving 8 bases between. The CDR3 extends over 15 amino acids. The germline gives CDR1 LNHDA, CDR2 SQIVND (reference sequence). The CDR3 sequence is CASSISGTNTGELFF. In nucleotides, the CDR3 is TGTGCCAGTAGTATCTCCGGGACGAACACCGGGGAGCTGTTTTTT.

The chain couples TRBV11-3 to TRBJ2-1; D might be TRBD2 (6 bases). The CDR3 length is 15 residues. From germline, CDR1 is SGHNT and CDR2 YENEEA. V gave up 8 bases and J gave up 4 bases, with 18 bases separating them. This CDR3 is CASSHGGGRYNEQFF. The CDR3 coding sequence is TGTGCCAGCTCCCATGGGGGAGGCAGGTACAATGAGCAGTTCTTC.

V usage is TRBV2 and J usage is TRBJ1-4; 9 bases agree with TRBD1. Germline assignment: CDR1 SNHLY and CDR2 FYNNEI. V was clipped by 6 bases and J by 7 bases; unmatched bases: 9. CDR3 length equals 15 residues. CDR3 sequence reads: CASSQLQGASEKLFF. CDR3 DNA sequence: TGTGCCAGCAGCCAATTACAGGGGGCTAGTGAAAAACTGTTTTTT.

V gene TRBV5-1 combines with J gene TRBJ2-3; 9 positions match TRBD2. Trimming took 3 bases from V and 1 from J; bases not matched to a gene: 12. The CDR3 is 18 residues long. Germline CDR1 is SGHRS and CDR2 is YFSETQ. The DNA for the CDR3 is TGCGCCAGCAGCTCGAGGAGTAGCGGGGGCGCCGGCACAGATACGCAGTATTTT. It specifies CASSSRSSGGAGTDTQYF.

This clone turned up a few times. This chain's CDR3 is CASSPTHEGAGNTIYF. The CDR3 DNA reads TGTGCCAGCAGCCCGACGCACGAGGGTGCTGGAAACACCATATATTTT. This rearrangement joins TRBV3-1 (or the pseudogene TRBV3-2) to TRBJ1-3; D is unclear. Germline V gene sequence: CDR1 LGHDT, CDR2 YNNKEL (reference sequence). This CDR3 has 16 amino acids. With 4 bases removed from V and 2 bases from J, the gap between germline ends came to 15 bases.

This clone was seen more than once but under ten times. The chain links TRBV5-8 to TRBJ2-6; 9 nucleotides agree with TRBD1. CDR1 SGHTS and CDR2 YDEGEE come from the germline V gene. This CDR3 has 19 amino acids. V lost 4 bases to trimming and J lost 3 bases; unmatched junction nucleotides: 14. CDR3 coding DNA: TGTGCCAGCAGCCTCATCGTCAGTACAGGGGGCTATGGGGCCAACGTCCTGACTTTC. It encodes CASSLIVSTGGYGANVLTF. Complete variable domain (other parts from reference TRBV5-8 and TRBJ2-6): EAGVTQSPTHLIKTRGQQATLRCSPISGHTSVYWYQQALGLGLQFLLWYDEGEERNRGNFPPRFSGRQFPNYSSELNVNALELEDSALYLCASSLIVSTGGYGANVLTFGAGSRLTVL.

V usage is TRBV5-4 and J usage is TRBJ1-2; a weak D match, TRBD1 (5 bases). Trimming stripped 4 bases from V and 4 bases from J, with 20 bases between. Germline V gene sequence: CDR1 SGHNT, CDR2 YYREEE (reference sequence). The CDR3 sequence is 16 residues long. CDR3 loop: CASSLGGTFDLYGYTF. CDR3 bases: TGTGCCAGCAGCCTGGGAGGGACTTTCGACCTCTATGGCTACACCTTC. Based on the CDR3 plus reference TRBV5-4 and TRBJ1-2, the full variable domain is ETGVTQSPTHLIKTRGQQVTLRCSSQSGHNTVSWYQQALGQGPQFIFQYYREEENGRGNFPPRFSGLQFPNYSSELNVNALELDDSALYLCASSLGGTFDLYGYTFGSGTRLTVV.

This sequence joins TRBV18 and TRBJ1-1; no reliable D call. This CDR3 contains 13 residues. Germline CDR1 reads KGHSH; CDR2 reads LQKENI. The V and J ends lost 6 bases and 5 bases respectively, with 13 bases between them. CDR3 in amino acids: CASSTSGRTEAFF. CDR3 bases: TGTGCCAGCTCCACTAGCGGCAGGACTGAAGCTTTCTTT.

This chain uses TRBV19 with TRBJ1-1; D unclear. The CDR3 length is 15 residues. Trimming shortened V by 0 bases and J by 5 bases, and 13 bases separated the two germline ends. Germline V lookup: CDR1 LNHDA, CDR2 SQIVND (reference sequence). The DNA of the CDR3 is TGTGCCAGTAGTATAGATCAGCGCGGGAATACTGAAGCTTTCTTT. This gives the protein CASSIDQRGNTEAFF. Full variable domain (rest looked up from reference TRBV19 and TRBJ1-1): DGGITQSPKYLFRKEGQNVTLSCEQNLNHDAMYWYRQDPGQGLRLIYYSQIVNDFQKGDIAEGYSVSREKKESFPLTVTSAQKNPTAFYLCASSIDQRGNTEAFFGQGTRLTVV.

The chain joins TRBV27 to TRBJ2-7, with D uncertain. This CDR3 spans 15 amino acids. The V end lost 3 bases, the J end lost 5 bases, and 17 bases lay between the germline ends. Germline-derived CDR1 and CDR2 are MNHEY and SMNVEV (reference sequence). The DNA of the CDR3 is TGTGCCAGCAGTTTCGGAGCAGAGGAGTTTCACGAGCAGTACTTC. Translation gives CASSFGAEEFHEQYF.

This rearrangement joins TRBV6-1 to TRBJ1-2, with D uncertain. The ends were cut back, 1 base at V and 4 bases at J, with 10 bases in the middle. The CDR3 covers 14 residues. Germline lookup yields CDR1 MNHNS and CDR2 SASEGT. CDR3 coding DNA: TGTGCCAGCAGTGAAGGTGTAGGGAGCTATGGCTACACCTTC. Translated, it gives CASSEGVGSYGYTF.

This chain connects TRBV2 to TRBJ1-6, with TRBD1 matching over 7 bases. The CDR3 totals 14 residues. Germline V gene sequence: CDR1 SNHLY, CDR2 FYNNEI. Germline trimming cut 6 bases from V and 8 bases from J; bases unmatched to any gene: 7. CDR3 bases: TGTGCCAGCAGGATCCGACAGGGTGATTCACCCCTCCACTTT. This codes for CASRIRQGDSPLHF.

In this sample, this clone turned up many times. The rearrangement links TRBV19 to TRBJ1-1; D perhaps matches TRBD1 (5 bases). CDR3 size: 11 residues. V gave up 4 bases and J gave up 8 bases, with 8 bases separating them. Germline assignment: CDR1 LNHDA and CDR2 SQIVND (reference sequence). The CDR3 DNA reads TGTGCCAGTAGTAGGTGGGGCGAAGCTTTCTTT. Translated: CASSRWGEAFF.